The 9 T cell receptor beta chains presented below share a single source sample, sequenced in a study of graft-versus-host responses after intestinal transplantation. Measured with immunoSEQ multiplex PCR; TCRdb has only the in-frame clones, and not every one. The sample has some 110,000 clones; over 85% are singletons. Their antigens remain unidentified. Sequences were derived from unstimulated CD4+ T cells sorted from spleen or lymph node cells, sampled before transplant. Receptors originate from a human donor who was the organ donor for an intestinal transplant.

The chain carries TRBV7-3 and TRBJ2-2; D call uncertain. The CDR3 runs 14 residues. Trimming pared 1 base from V and 8 bases from J, leaving 11 bases between. CDR1 and CDR2 from the germline V gene are SGHTA and FQGTGA. DNA of the CDR3: TGTGCCAGCAGCTTAAATAACTACTTGGGGGAGCTGTTTTTT. It is translated as CASSLNNYLGELFF.

This sequence joins TRBV7-2 and TRBJ2-7, with TRBD2 identical over 10 bases. The CDR3 totals 16 residues. Germline loops: CDR1 SGHTA, CDR2 FQGNSA. V trimming: 2 bases; J trimming: 3 bases; junction bases outside the gene matches: 7. CDR3 amino acids: CASSLPRTSGFYEQYF. The CDR3 nucleotides read TGTGCCAGCAGCTTACCCCGGACTAGCGGCTTCTACGAGCAGTACTTC.

The chain couples TRBV6-5 to TRBJ2-7; possibly TRBD2 for D (5 bases). CDR3 length equals 12 residues. CDR1 is MNHEY, CDR2 SVGAGI, per germline. Trimming pared 4 bases from V and 6 bases from J, leaving 10 bases between. The CDR3 sequence: CASSWGVSEQYF. In DNA form, the CDR3 reads TGTGCCAGCAGTTGGGGAGTTAGCGAGCAGTACTTC.

The chain couples TRBV4-2 to TRBJ2-3, with a possible D match to TRBD2 (5 bases). The CDR3 has 18 residues. The V gene's germline CDR1 is LGHNA and CDR2 YNFKEQ. V was pared by 0 bases and J by 0 bases, with 16 bases between. CDR3 nucleotides: TGTGCCAGCAGCCAAGAACCGGGATTACTACCTAGCACAGATACGCAGTATTTT. Translated: CASSQEPGLLPSTDTQYF.

V is TRBV28 and J is TRBJ1-2; D ambiguous. The CDR3 covers 13 residues. Trimming took off 4 bases at V and 1 base at J, with 7 bases between the two ends. Germline values: CDR1 MDHEN, CDR2 SYDVKM. This CDR3 reads CASSWADNYGYTF. Written as DNA, the CDR3 is TGTGCCAGCAGTTGGGCGGATAACTATGGCTACACCTTC.

The J gene is TRBJ1-1, the V gene TRBV5-1; 7 nucleotides agree with TRBD1. This CDR3 has 15 amino acids. Unmatched junction bases numbered 3, after V lost 0 bases and J lost 1 base. Germline-derived CDR1 and CDR2 are SGHRS and YFSETQ. As DNA, the CDR3 is TGCGCCAGCAGCTTGGAAGGGACAGCGAACACTGAAGCTTTCTTT. Translation gives CASSLEGTANTEAFF.

CDR3 nucleotide sequence: TGTGCCAGCAGTGCGAAGCGGGATTCCGAGCAGTACTTC. Its translation: CASSAKRDSEQYF. The rearrangement links TRBV6-1 to TRBJ2-7; 7 bases line up with TRBD2. The CDR3 is 13 amino acids. The germline V gene encodes CDR1 MNHNS and CDR2 SASEGT. V lost 4 bases and J lost 6; bases outside the gene matches: 6.

This chain links TRBV11-2 with TRBJ2-2; D unclear. The CDR3 length is 14 residues. The germline V and J ends were trimmed by 1 base and 6 bases, with 9 bases remaining between them. Germline V CDR1 and CDR2: SGHAT, FQNNGV. In nucleotides, the CDR3 is TGTGCCAGCAGCTTAGCACAGTCCCCCGGGGAGCTGTTTTTT. Translation gives CASSLAQSPGELFF.

The chain employs TRBV19 and TRBJ2-7, with D possibly TRBD2 on 5 matching bases. Trimming took 4 bases from V and 7 from J, leaving 29 bases between them. The CDR3 contains 18 residues. The germline V gene has CDR1 LNHDA and CDR2 SQIVND (reference sequence). The CDR3 coding sequence is TGTGCCAGTAGTAGGCACCCGGGCAGCGGCCTATTTGCCAGTGAGCAGTACTTC. It specifies CASSRHPGSGLFASEQYF.